Listed below are T cell receptor beta chains from one sample, sequenced in a study of cytomegalovirus exposure and HLA in healthy donors. Measured with immunoSEQ multiplex PCR; TCRdb has only the in-frame clones, and not every one. The top ten hold under 2% of the sample, which has 120,000 to 150,000 clones, about 80% seen once. The sample consisted of PBMCs. The receptors stem from a woman in her thirties or forties in good health and CMV-seronegative. Both conserved end residues are part of each CDR3. A D gene is named only where the DNA matches it firmly. Some rows mark clone size as missing; the rest say once, few, many or name a class of expanded clone.

D gene: TRBD1; V gene: TRBV10-2; clone size: few; J gene: TRBJ2-5; CDR3 protein: CASSDTGGQETQYF; CDR3 DNA: TGCGCCAGCAGTGACACAGGGGGGCAAGAGACCCAGTACTTC
D gene: TRBD1; V gene: TRBV5-1; clone size: NA; J gene: TRBJ1-5; CDR3 protein: CASSWTGEDNQPQHF; CDR3 DNA: TGCGCCAGCAGCTGGACAGGGGAGGACAATCAGCCCCAGCATTTT
D gene: TRBD1; V gene: TRBV19; clone size: NA; J gene: TRBJ2-1; CDR3 protein: CASSGQLYNEQFF; CDR3 DNA: TGTGCCAGTTCGGGACAGCTCTACAATGAGCAGTTCTTC
D gene: TRBD1; V gene: TRBV27; clone size: NA; J gene: TRBJ1-1; CDR3 protein: CASSWGQFNTEAFF; CDR3 DNA: TGTGCCAGCAGTTGGGGACAGTTCAACACTGAAGCTTTCTTT
D gene: TRBD1; V gene: TRBV6-5; clone size: NA; J gene: TRBJ2-7; CDR3 protein: CASSGRGQGSYEQYF; CDR3 DNA: TGTGCCAGCAGCGGACGGGGACAGGGGTCCTACGAGCAGTACTTC
D gene: NA; V gene: TRBV11-2; clone size: NA; J gene: TRBJ2-3; CDR3 protein: CASSSPLLAMTDTQYF; CDR3 DNA: TGTGCCAGCAGCTCCCCCTTGCTAGCGATGACAGATACGCAGTATTTT
D gene: TRBD1; V gene: TRBV19; clone size: NA; J gene: TRBJ1-5; CDR3 protein: CASSGRQGFSGDQPQHF; CDR3 DNA: TGTGCCAGTAGTGGTCGACAGGGATTTTCGGGCGATCAGCCCCAGCATTTT
D gene: NA; V gene: TRBV5-1; clone size: NA; J gene: TRBJ2-5; CDR3 protein: CASSLQGEKQETQYF; CDR3 DNA: TGCGCCAGCAGCTTACAGGGAGAGAAGCAAGAGACCCAGTACTTC
D gene: NA; V gene: TRBV27; clone size: NA; J gene: TRBJ2-5; CDR3 protein: CASSPGGLRQETQYF; CDR3 DNA: TGTGCCAGCAGCCCCGGTGGTTTGAGGCAAGAGACCCAGTACTTC
D gene: NA; V gene: TRBV6-5; clone size: NA; J gene: TRBJ2-1; CDR3 protein: CASSYTRTRYNEQFF; CDR3 DNA: TGTGCCAGCAGTTACACTCGGACTCGTTACAATGAGCAGTTCTTC
D gene: TRBD1; V gene: TRBV27; clone size: NA; J gene: TRBJ1-4; CDR3 protein: CASSMGQPGEKLFF; CDR3 DNA: TGTGCCAGCAGTATGGGACAGCCCGGTGAAAAACTGTTTTTT
D gene: TRBD2; V gene: TRBV13; clone size: NA; J gene: TRBJ2-3; CDR3 protein: CASSLVAGGVRTDTQYF; CDR3 DNA: TGTGCCAGCAGCTTGGTAGCGGGAGGAGTACGCACAGATACGCAGTATTTT
D gene: TRBD1; V gene: TRBV4-3; clone size: NA; J gene: TRBJ2-5; CDR3 protein: CASSHRQGQETQYF; CDR3 DNA: TGCGCCAGCAGCCATCGACAGGGGCAAGAGACCCAGTACTTC
D gene: NA; V gene: TRBV6-5; clone size: few; J gene: TRBJ1-1; CDR3 protein: CASSRSNTEAFF; CDR3 DNA: TGTGCCAGCAGCCGTTCGAACACTGAAGCTTTCTTT
D gene: TRBD2; V gene: TRBV7-6; clone size: NA; J gene: TRBJ2-3; CDR3 protein: CASSPWTGGLAGGTDTQYF; CDR3 DNA: TGTGCCAGCAGCCCGTGGACAGGCGGACTAGCGGGAGGAACAGATACGCAGTATTTT
D gene: NA; V gene: TRBV6-1; clone size: NA; J gene: TRBJ2-7; CDR3 protein: CASSDGGSYEQYF; CDR3 DNA: TGTGCCAGCAGTGACGGGGGATCCTACGAGCAGTACTTC
D gene: TRBD1; V gene: TRBV28; clone size: NA; J gene: TRBJ2-7; CDR3 protein: CASSNRGSVSYEQYF; CDR3 DNA: TGTGCCAGCAGCAACAGGGGAAGTGTGTCCTACGAGCAGTACTTC
D gene: NA; V gene: TRBV18; clone size: NA; J gene: TRBJ2-1; CDR3 protein: CASSPSQQSYNEQFF; CDR3 DNA: TGTGCCAGCTCACCCAGCCAACAGTCCTACAATGAGCAGTTCTTC
D gene: TRBD2; V gene: TRBV27; clone size: NA; J gene: TRBJ2-5; CDR3 protein: CASRGGWRAGKETQYF; CDR3 DNA: TGTGCCAGCCGGGGGGGTTGGCGGGCCGGGAAGGAGACCCAGTACTTC
D gene: NA; V gene: TRBV11-1; clone size: NA; J gene: TRBJ2-3; CDR3 protein: CASSSTGYPDTQYF; CDR3 DNA: TGTGCCAGCAGCTCTACAGGGTATCCAGATACGCAGTATTTT
D gene: TRBD1; V gene: TRBV5-6; clone size: NA; J gene: TRBJ2-1; CDR3 protein: CASSNPQGVAYNEQFF; CDR3 DNA: TGTGCCAGCAGCAACCCCCAGGGGGTAGCCTACAATGAGCAGTTCTTC
D gene: NA; V gene: TRBV9; clone size: NA; J gene: TRBJ1-1; CDR3 protein: CASSVAGLNTEAFF; CDR3 DNA: TGTGCCAGCAGCGTAGCGGGGTTGAACACTGAAGCTTTCTTT
D gene: TRBD1; V gene: TRBV27; clone size: NA; J gene: TRBJ2-7; CDR3 protein: CASSSDRDGYEQYF; CDR3 DNA: TGTGCCAGCAGTTCGGACAGGGATGGATACGAGCAGTACTTC
D gene: NA; V gene: TRBV11-2; clone size: NA; J gene: TRBJ1-2; CDR3 protein: CASSPTTGTYGYTF; CDR3 DNA: TGTGCCAGCAGCCCCACTACAGGGACGTATGGCTACACCTTC
D gene: TRBD2; V gene: TRBV18; clone size: NA; J gene: TRBJ2-7; CDR3 protein: CASSPGIAGEVEQYF; CDR3 DNA: TGTGCCAGCTCACCCGGAATAGCGGGAGAGGTCGAGCAGTACTTC
D gene: NA; V gene: TRBV6-5; clone size: few; J gene: TRBJ1-2; CDR3 protein: CASSYSGAPYGYTF; CDR3 DNA: TGTGCCAGCAGTTACAGCGGAGCGCCCTATGGCTACACCTTC
D gene: NA; V gene: TRBV5-1; clone size: NA; J gene: TRBJ1-4; CDR3 protein: CASSLGGATNEKLFF; CDR3 DNA: TGCGCCAGCAGCCTCGGGGGTGCAACTAATGAAAAACTGTTTTTT
D gene: TRBD1; V gene: TRBV10-3; clone size: few; J gene: TRBJ2-3; CDR3 protein: CAISDPGPLTGGLTDTQYF; CDR3 DNA: TGTGCCATCAGCGACCCGGGACCATTAACAGGGGGCCTCACAGATACGCAGTATTTT
D gene: TRBD1; V gene: TRBV19; clone size: few; J gene: TRBJ1-1; CDR3 protein: CASSVGQGNTEAFF; CDR3 DNA: TGTGCCAGTAGTGTGGGACAGGGGAACACTGAAGCTTTCTTT
D gene: NA; V gene: TRBV5-1; clone size: NA; J gene: TRBJ2-1; CDR3 protein: CASSFDSSSYNEQFF; CDR3 DNA: TGCGCCAGCAGCTTCGATTCGAGCTCCTACAATGAGCAGTTCTTC
D gene: TRBD2; V gene: TRBV5-8; clone size: NA; J gene: TRBJ2-7; CDR3 protein: CASSYGLAGGGEQYF; CDR3 DNA: TGTGCCAGCAGCTACGGACTAGCGGGAGGGGGCGAGCAGTACTTC
D gene: TRBD2; V gene: TRBV5-4; clone size: NA; J gene: TRBJ2-3; CDR3 protein: CASSLPGLALDTQYF; CDR3 DNA: TGTGCCAGCAGCTTACCGGGACTAGCGTTAGATACGCAGTATTTT
D gene: NA; V gene: TRBV7-2; clone size: NA; J gene: TRBJ2-1; CDR3 protein: CASTQLGFHYNEQFF; CDR3 DNA: TGTGCCAGCACACAACTAGGATTCCACTACAATGAGCAGTTCTTC